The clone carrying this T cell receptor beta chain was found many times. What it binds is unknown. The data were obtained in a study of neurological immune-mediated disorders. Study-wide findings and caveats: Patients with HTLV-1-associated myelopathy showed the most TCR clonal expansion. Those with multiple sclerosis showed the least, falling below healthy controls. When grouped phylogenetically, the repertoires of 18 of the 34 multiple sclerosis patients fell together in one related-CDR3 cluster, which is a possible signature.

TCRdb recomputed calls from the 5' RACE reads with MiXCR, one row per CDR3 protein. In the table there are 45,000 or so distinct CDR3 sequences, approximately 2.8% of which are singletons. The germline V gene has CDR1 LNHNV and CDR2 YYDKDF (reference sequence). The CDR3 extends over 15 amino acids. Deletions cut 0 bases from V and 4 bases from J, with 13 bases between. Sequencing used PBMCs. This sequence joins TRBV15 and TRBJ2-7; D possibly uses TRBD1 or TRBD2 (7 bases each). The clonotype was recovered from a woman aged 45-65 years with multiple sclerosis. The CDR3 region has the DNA TGTGCCACCAGCAGAGAGTATCAGGGGGGGTACGAGCAGTACTTC. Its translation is CATSREYQGGYEQYF. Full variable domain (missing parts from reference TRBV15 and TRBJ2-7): DAMVIQNPRYQVTQFGKPVTLSCSQTLNHNVMYWYQQKSSQAPKLLFHYYDKDFNNEADTPDNFQSRRPNTSFCFLDIRSPGLGDTAMYLCATSREYQGGYEQYFGPGTRLTVT.